These 7 T cell receptor beta chains were all obtained from the same sample, sequenced in a study of T cell repertoires in cytomegalovirus infection. In TCRdb, the reads were re-called with MiXCR into one record per CDR3 protein. The top ten clones hold approximately 18% of a sample with some 230,000 distinct CDR3 sequences, 22% of them seen once. Sequencing used CD8+ T cells from PBMCs. All receptors come from a human donor in good health (CMV status not recorded). Some clones in this sample may be carry-over from other donors' samples.

CDR3 loop: CSVVPAYSNQPQHF. The CDR3 DNA follows: TGCAGCGTTGTCCCAGCCTATAGCAATCAGCCCCAGCATTTT. This rearrangement joins TRBV29-1 to TRBJ1-5, with D uncertain. With 4 bases removed from V and 0 bases from J, the gap between germline ends came to 10 bases. The germline V gene has CDR1 SQVTM and CDR2 ANQGSEA. This CDR3 contains 14 residues.

This chain connects TRBV11-1 to TRBJ2-2, with D possibly matching TRBD2 (5 bases). Trimming shortened V by 10 bases and J by 0 bases, and 9 bases separated the two germline ends. This CDR3 comprises 13 residues. The germline gives CDR1 SGHAT, CDR2 FQDESV (reference sequence). CDR3 loop: CANGGTNTGELFF. The CDR3 DNA reads as TGTGCCAACGGAGGTACGAACACCGGGGAGCTGTTTTTT.

The chain recombines TRBV29-1 with TRBJ2-5; 7 bases are a match to TRBD1. There are 13 residues in the CDR3. Trimming removed 0 bases from V and 8 bases from J; junction bases left unmatched: 6. Germline CDR1 reads SQVTM; CDR2 reads ANQGSEA. CDR3 residues: CSVEDRDSRTQYF. The CDR3 bases are TGCAGCGTTGAAGACAGGGACAGCCGCACCCAGTACTTC. Full variable domain (outside the CDR3, taken from reference TRBV29-1 and TRBJ2-5): SAVISQKPSRDICQRGTSLTIQCQVDSQVTMMFWYRQQPGQSLTLIATANQGSEATYESGFVIDKFPISRPNLTFSTLTVSNMSPEDSSIYLCSVEDRDSRTQYFGPGTRLLVL.

V and J are TRBV6-5 and TRBJ2-1; D not certain. Germline CDR1 is MNHEY and CDR2 is SVGAGI. Trimming left V 0 bases short and J 4 bases short, with 4 bases between. The CDR3 runs 13 residues. CDR3 bases: TGTGCCAGCAGTTACTCGATATACAATGAGCAGTTCTTC. Residues: CASSYSIYNEQFF.

This clonotype was recorded many times. This sequence joins TRBV7-6 and TRBJ2-1, with no clear D. V was clipped by 2 bases and J by 5 bases, with 19 bases between them. CDR1 is SGHVS and CDR2 is FNYEAQ in the germline V gene. This CDR3 is built from 17 residues. CDR3: CASSLYVGLTLNNEQFF. In nucleotides, the CDR3 is TGTGCCAGCAGCTTATATGTTGGCCTTACGCTGAACAATGAGCAGTTCTTC.

This clonotype was counted only a few times. The J gene is TRBJ2-1, the V gene TRBV10-3; 9 nucleotides agree with TRBD2. The CDR3 has 17 residues. Germline assignment: CDR1 ENHRY and CDR2 SYGVKD. J was trimmed by 0 bases and V by 4 bases; bases with no gene match: 7. This CDR3 is CAISGASGASSYNEQFF. CDR3 coding DNA: TGTGCCATCAGTGGGGCTAGCGGGGCCAGCTCCTACAATGAGCAGTTCTTC.

This clonotype has more than one count but fewer than ten. This chain uses TRBV7-6 with TRBJ2-7, with 8 bases identical to TRBD1. V shed 5 bases, J shed 3 bases, and the junction held 6 bases outside the gene matches. The CDR3 totals 14 residues. Germline V gene sequence: CDR1 SGHVS, CDR2 FNYEAQ. This CDR3 is CASSKPGTGYEQYF. In nucleotides, the CDR3 is TGTGCCAGCAGCAAGCCCGGGACAGGCTACGAGCAGTACTTC.